Presented here are 3 T cell receptor beta chains from one specimen sequenced in a study of blood T cell repertoires in COVID-19. Assay used: immunoSEQ multiplex PCR; TCRdb lists only in-frame clones, some missing. Among around 370,000 clones listed, roughly 90% were seen once. Specimen: peripheral blood. Source of these receptors: a man between 18 and 35 years old with active or convalescent COVID-19.

This clone turned up a few times. This rearrangement joins TRBV3-1 (or the pseudogene TRBV3-2) to TRBJ2-2; 12 bases agree with TRBD2. V was clipped by 1 base and J by 7 bases; unmatched bases: 4. This CDR3 spans 16 amino acids. Per the germline V gene, CDR1 is LGHDT and CDR2 is YNNKEL (reference sequence). The CDR3 sequence: CASSQGLAGVHGELFF. In DNA, the CDR3 is TGTGCCAGCAGCCAAGGACTAGCGGGAGTCCACGGGGAGCTGTTTTTT.

This chain links TRBV4-1 with TRBJ2-5, with 9 bases identical to TRBD2. CDR1 MGHRA and CDR2 YSYEKL come from the germline V gene. The CDR3 has 18 residues. J lost 2 bases, V lost 1 base, and 11 bases had no gene match. The CDR3 nucleotides read TGCGCCAGCAGCCAAGGGCGAGGGACAGCGGGGGGTCAAGAGACCCAGTACTTC. Its protein product is CASSQGRGTAGGQETQYF.

The chain employs TRBV27 and TRBJ1-1; 7 nucleotides match TRBD1. This CDR3 contains 15 residues. The J segment lost 1 base and the V segment lost 4 bases, leaving 6 bases of the junction unmatched. CDR1 is MNHEY, CDR2 SMNVEV, per germline (reference sequence). CDR3 nucleotide sequence: TGTGCCAGCAGTTCTCCAGGGGGAGCGAACACTGAAGCTTTCTTT. It yields the protein CASSSPGGANTEAFF.